The 21 T cell receptor beta chains below all came from one sample that was sequenced in a study of T cells after posttransplantation cyclophosphamide. The method was immunoSEQ multiplex PCR; TCRdb's version includes in-frame clones alone and lacks a portion of them. Among around 7,000 clones listed, 90% to 95% were seen once. Cyclophosphamide on days +3 and +4 followed busulfan-fludarabine conditioning and a marrow graft. The sample consisted of PBMCs, taken roughly 190 weeks after allogeneic stem cell transplant with posttransplant cyclophosphamide. The receptors shown here come from a female patient aged 50-59 years who received an allogeneic stem cell transplant from a related donor, was CMV-positive, and had no GVHD. Among the T cells, some may be from the graft donor.

The chain combines TRBV10-3 with TRBJ2-1; 8 bases align to TRBD2. From germline, CDR1 is ENHRY and CDR2 SYGVKD. This CDR3 is 16 amino acids long. The ends lost 4 bases at V and 7 bases at J; junction bases unmatched: 12. The CDR3 sequence is CAISGVTRTSLNEQFF. DNA of the CDR3: TGTGCCATCAGTGGGGTAACCCGGACTAGCCTAAATGAGCAGTTCTTC.

CDR3 sequence reads: CASSTGQGDTDTQYF. As DNA, the CDR3 is TGTGCCAGCTCAACCGGACAGGGGGACACAGATACGCAGTATTTT. The J gene is TRBJ2-3, the V gene TRBV18; 10 nucleotides line up with TRBD1. Germline V CDR1 and CDR2: KGHSH, LQKENI. The V and J ends lost 5 bases and 2 bases, in that order; junction bases with no gene match: 4. The CDR3 totals 15 residues.

The chain links TRBV29-1 to TRBJ2-3, with 7 bases that match TRBD2. CDR1 is SQVTM, CDR2 ANQGSEA, per germline. Trimming at V came to 0 bases and at J to 5 bases, leaving 2 bases not matched to a gene. CDR3 size: 13 residues. The CDR3 DNA follows: TGCAGCGTTGAAGAGGGGGGGGGAGATACGCAGTATTTT. It codes for CSVEEGGGDTQYF.

This chain connects TRBV9 to TRBJ2-3, with TRBD2 as a possible D gene (5 bases). V was cut by 3 bases and J by 5 bases, with 13 bases left in between. CDR1 SGDLS and CDR2 YYNGEE come from the germline V gene. The CDR3 runs 14 residues. This chain's CDR3 is CASSALRTQDTQYF. The CDR3, as DNA: TGTGCCAGCAGCGCCCTCAGGACTCAAGATACGCAGTATTTT.

This chain uses TRBV19 with TRBJ1-5; no definite D call. V lost 7 bases and J lost 1, with 11 bases in between. Germline lookup yields CDR1 LNHDA and CDR2 SQIVND (reference sequence). The CDR3 is 14 residues long. CDR3 loop: CASTRDSSNQPQHF. The CDR3 DNA reads as TGTGCCAGTACGAGAGATTCAAGCAATCAGCCCCAGCATTTT. Full variable domain (remainder filled in from reference TRBV19 and TRBJ1-5): DGGITQSPKYLFRKEGQNVTLSCEQNLNHDAMYWYRQDPGQGLRLIYYSQIVNDFQKGDIAEGYSVSREKKESFPLTVTSAQKNPTAFYLCASTRDSSNQPQHFGDGTRLSIL.

The rearrangement joins TRBV9 to TRBJ2-2; D may be TRBD2 (5 bases). This CDR3 has 15 amino acids. Germline assignment: CDR1 SGDLS and CDR2 YYNGEE. The ends were cut back, 0 bases at V and 4 bases at J, with 10 bases in the middle. CDR3 bases: TGTGCCAGCAGCGTAGTCCGGGGTGGCACCGGGGAGCTGTTTTTT. This encodes CASSVVRGGTGELFF.

The genes are TRBV29-1 and TRBJ2-5; D may be TRBD2 (6 bases). There are 13 residues in the CDR3. Per the germline V gene, CDR1 is SQVTM and CDR2 is ANQGSEA. The germline V and J ends were trimmed by 4 bases and 5 bases, with 14 bases remaining between them. The CDR3 nucleotides are TGCAGCGTTGTCCCAGGGACTGGTGAGACCCAGTACTTC. Protein sequence: CSVVPGTGETQYF.

The chain links TRBV9 to TRBJ2-7; 16 nucleotides line up with TRBD2. The germline gives CDR1 SGDLS, CDR2 YYNGEE. The V gene end was trimmed by 2 bases and the J gene end by 12 bases; junction bases not matched to a gene: 5. CDR3 length: 14 amino acids. CDR3 sequence (DNA): TGTGCCAGCAGCGTGGAGGGGACTAGCGGGAGGGCGTACTTC. Protein: CASSVEGTSGRAYF.

This clone was found once. The rearrangement joins TRBV6-1 to TRBJ2-5; D remains unclear. V was shortened by 1 base and J by 2 bases, with 20 bases between the two germline ends. The CDR3 totals 18 residues. Per the germline V gene, CDR1 is MNHNS and CDR2 is SASEGT. DNA for the CDR3: TGTGCCAGCAGTGAAGGAGGCGGCGCCCGTCGGCCACAAGAGACCCAGTACTTC. This codes for CASSEGGGARRPQETQYF.

The V gene is TRBV9, the J gene TRBJ2-2, with a weak D call TRBD1 (5 bases). The V end lost 2 bases, the J end lost 1 base, and 9 bases lay between the germline ends. The CDR3 length is 15 residues. From germline, CDR1 is SGDLS and CDR2 YYNGEE. The DNA for the CDR3 is TGTGCCAGCAGCGTGGGCAGGGTGAACACCGGGGAGCTGTTTTTT. Translating it yields CASSVGRVNTGELFF. Supplemented by reference TRBV9 and TRBJ2-2, the full variable domain reads DSGVTQTPKHLITATGQRVTLRCSPRSGDLSVYWYQQSLDQGLQFLIQYYNGEERAKGNILERFSAQQFPDLHSELNLSSLELGDSALYFCASSVGRVNTGELFFGEGSRLTVL.

The chain employs TRBV11-2 and TRBJ2-1, with 7 bases identical to TRBD1. This CDR3 region has 13 residues. The V and J ends lost 6 bases and 2 bases, in that order; junction bases with no gene match: 1. The germline V gene has CDR1 SGHAT and CDR2 FQNNGV. In DNA, the CDR3 is TGTGCCAGCAGAGGGGGCCCCTACAATGAGCAGTTCTTC. It yields the protein CASRGGPYNEQFF.

This clone has only one observation. One end of the junction fails to match germline, which may point to a read error. V and J are TRBV29-1 and TRBJ2-5, with a weak D call TRBD2 (5 bases). Germline V gives CDR1 SQVTM, CDR2 ANQGSEA. The CDR3 length is 13 residues. DNA for the CDR3: TGCAGCGTAGAAGGTCTTAGCGCCTTCGCCCAGTACTTC. Translation gives CSVEGLSAFAQYF.

The chain uses TRBV19 and TRBJ2-3; 13 bases are a match to TRBD2. Trimming removed 6 bases from V and 4 bases from J; junction bases left unmatched: 4. CDR1 and CDR2 from the germline V gene are LNHDA and SQIVND (reference sequence). The CDR3 is 15 amino acids. The CDR3 DNA is TGTGCCAGTAGGCCGGGACTAGCGGGATCAGATACGCAGTATTTT. Its protein is CASRPGLAGSDTQYF.

The chain combines TRBV5-6 with TRBJ2-7, with D perhaps matching TRBD2 (5 bases). The V gene lost 2 bases and the J gene lost 7 bases, with 10 bases spanning the gap. Germline V gives CDR1 SGHDT, CDR2 YYEEEE. The CDR3 consists of 12 residues. CDR3 in DNA: TGTGCCAGCAGCTTTCGAGGGAGTGAGCAGTACTTC. Residues: CASSFRGSEQYF.

This chain connects TRBV4-2 to TRBJ2-1; 7 bases fit TRBD2. V shed 0 bases, J shed 3 bases, and the junction held 8 bases outside the gene matches. The CDR3 runs 17 residues. CDR1 LGHNA and CDR2 YNFKEQ come from the germline V gene. Written as DNA, the CDR3 is TGTGCCAGCAGCCAAGATTCGGGGCTAGCGGTCTACAATGAGCAGTTCTTC. Its protein is CASSQDSGLAVYNEQFF.

This chain's CDR3 is CSAIGGWPDTQYF. DNA for the CDR3: TGCAGCGCTATAGGAGGTTGGCCTGATACGCAGTATTTT. This chain uses TRBV29-1 with TRBJ2-3; D is possibly TRBD2 (5 bases). The CDR3 consists of 13 residues. CDR1 and CDR2 (germline): SQVTM, ANQGSEA. The ends were cut back, 7 bases at V and 6 bases at J, with 17 bases in the middle.

The chain combines TRBV7-3 with TRBJ2-1; 10 bases agree with TRBD2. Per germline, CDR1 SGHTA and CDR2 FQGTGA. V shed 6 bases, J shed 3 bases, and the junction held 8 bases outside the gene matches. This CDR3 has 16 residues. The CDR3 spells CASRRIAGGCYNEQFF. CDR3 sequence (DNA): TGTGCCAGCAGGAGAATAGCGGGAGGCTGCTACAATGAGCAGTTCTTC.

The rearrangement joins TRBV28 to TRBJ1-1; D remains unclear. V lost 1 base, J lost 4 bases, and 10 bases lay in between. Germline values: CDR1 MDHEN, CDR2 SYDVKM. This CDR3 has 14 residues. In DNA, the CDR3 is TGTGCCAGCAGTTTATTCTCGGGTTTCACTGAAGCTTTCTTT. This sequence encodes CASSLFSGFTEAFF.

This chain joins TRBV9 and TRBJ1-1; D is unclear. In germline, CDR1 is SGDLS, CDR2 YYNGEE. V was shortened by 0 bases and J by 1 base, with 10 bases between the two germline ends. CDR3 size: 15 residues. The CDR3 DNA reads TGTGCCAGCAGCGTAGATGGCAGCGGGAACACTGAAGCTTTCTTT. Translation: CASSVDGSGNTEAFF. The whole variable domain, filled in from reference TRBV9 and TRBJ1-1, reads DSGVTQTPKHLITATGQRVTLRCSPRSGDLSVYWYQQSLDQGLQFLIQYYNGEERAKGNILERFSAQQFPDLHSELNLSSLELGDSALYFCASSVDGSGNTEAFFGQGTRLTVV.

The count of this clone is one. The chain employs TRBV7-6 and TRBJ2-7; 7 nucleotides match TRBD2. The germline gives CDR1 SGHVS, CDR2 FNYEAQ. The trim removed 6 bases at V and 0 bases at J, leaving 2 bases unmatched. This CDR3 has 13 residues. CDR3 coding DNA: TGTGCCAGCAGTCTAGCGGACTCCTACGAGCAGTACTTC. Translating gives CASSLADSYEQYF.

In this sample, this clone turned up a few times. This chain joins TRBV29-1 and TRBJ1-2; D might be TRBD1 (6 bases). The length of the CDR3 is 13 residues. From germline, CDR1 is SQVTM and CDR2 ANQGSEA. V was cut by 2 bases and J by 1 base, with 8 bases left in between. CDR3 in DNA: TGCAGCGTTGAAACAGGGAGTAACTATGGCTACACCTTC. Translation gives CSVETGSNYGYTF. The full variable domain, completed using reference TRBV29-1 and TRBJ1-2, is SAVISQKPSRDICQRGTSLTIQCQVDSQVTMMFWYRQQPGQSLTLIATANQGSEATYESGFVIDKFPISRPNLTFSTLTVSNMSPEDSSIYLCSVETGSNYGYTFGSGTRLTVV.